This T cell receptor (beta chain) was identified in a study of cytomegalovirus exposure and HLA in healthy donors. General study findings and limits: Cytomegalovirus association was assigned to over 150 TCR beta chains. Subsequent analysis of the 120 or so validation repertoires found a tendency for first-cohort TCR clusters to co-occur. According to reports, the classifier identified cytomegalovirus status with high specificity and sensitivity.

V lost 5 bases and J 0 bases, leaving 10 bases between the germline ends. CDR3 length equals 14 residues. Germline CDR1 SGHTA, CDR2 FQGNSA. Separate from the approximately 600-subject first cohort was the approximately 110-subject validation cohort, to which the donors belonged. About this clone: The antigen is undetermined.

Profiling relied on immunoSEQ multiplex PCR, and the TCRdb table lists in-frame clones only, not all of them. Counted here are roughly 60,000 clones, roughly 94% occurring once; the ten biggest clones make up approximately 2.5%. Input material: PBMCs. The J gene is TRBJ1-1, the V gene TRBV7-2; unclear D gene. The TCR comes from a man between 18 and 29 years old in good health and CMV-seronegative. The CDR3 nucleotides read TGTGCCAGCAGCCCGGGAAACGTGAACACTGAAGCTTTCTTT. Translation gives CASSPGNVNTEAFF.